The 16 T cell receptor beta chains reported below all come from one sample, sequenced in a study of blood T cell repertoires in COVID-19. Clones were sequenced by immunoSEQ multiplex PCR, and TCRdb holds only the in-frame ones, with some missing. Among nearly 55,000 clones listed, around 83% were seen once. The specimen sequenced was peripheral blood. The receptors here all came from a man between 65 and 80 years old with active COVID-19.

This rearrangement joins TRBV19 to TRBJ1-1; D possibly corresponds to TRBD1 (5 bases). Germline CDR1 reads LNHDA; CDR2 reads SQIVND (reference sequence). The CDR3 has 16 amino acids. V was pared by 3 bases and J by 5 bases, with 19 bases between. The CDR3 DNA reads TGTGCCAGTAGTATGGCGCCAGGGCGTACCCATACTGAAGCTTTCTTT. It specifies CASSMAPGRTHTEAFF.

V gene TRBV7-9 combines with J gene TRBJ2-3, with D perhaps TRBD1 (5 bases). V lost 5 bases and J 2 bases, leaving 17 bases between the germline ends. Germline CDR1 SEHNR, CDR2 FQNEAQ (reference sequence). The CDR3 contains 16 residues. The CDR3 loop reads CASSPHRQTPTDTQYF. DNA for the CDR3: TGTGCCAGCAGCCCTCACAGACAGACTCCCACAGATACGCAGTATTTT.

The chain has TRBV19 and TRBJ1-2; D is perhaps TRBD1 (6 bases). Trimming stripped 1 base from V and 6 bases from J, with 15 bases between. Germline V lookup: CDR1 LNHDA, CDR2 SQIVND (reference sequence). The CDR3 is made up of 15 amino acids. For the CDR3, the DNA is TGTGCCAGTAGTATAGGATCGGCAGGGGTAAATGGCTACACCTTC. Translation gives CASSIGSAGVNGYTF. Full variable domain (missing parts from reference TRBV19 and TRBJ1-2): DGGITQSPKYLFRKEGQNVTLSCEQNLNHDAMYWYRQDPGQGLRLIYYSQIVNDFQKGDIAEGYSVSREKKESFPLTVTSAQKNPTAFYLCASSIGSAGVNGYTFGSGTRLTVV.

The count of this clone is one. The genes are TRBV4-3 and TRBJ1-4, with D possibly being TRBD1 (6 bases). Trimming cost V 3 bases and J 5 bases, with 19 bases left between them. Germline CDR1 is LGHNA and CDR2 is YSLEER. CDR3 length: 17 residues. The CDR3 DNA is TGCGCCAGCAGCCAGGGGGCCGCGCGGGGGGAAAATGAAAAACTGTTTTTT. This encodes CASSQGAARGENEKLFF.

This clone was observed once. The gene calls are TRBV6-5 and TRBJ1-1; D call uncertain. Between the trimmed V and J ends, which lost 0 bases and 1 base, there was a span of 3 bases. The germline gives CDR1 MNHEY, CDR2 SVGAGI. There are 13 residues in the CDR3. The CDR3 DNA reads TGTGCCAGCAGTTACTCCCGGAACACTGAAGCTTTCTTT. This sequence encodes CASSYSRNTEAFF.

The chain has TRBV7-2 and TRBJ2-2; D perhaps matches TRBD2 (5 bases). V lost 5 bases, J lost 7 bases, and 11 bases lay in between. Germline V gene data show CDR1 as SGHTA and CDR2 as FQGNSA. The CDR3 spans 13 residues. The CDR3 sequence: CASSPGSSGELFF. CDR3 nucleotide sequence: TGTGCCAGCAGCCCGGGATCAAGCGGGGAGCTGTTTTTT.

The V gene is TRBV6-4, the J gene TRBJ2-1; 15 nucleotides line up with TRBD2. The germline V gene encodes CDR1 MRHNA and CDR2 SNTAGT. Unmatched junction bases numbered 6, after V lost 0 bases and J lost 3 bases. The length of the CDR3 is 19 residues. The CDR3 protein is CASSDSMGLAGGSYNEQFF. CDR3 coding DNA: TGTGCCAGCAGTGACTCGATGGGACTAGCGGGGGGAAGCTACAATGAGCAGTTCTTC.

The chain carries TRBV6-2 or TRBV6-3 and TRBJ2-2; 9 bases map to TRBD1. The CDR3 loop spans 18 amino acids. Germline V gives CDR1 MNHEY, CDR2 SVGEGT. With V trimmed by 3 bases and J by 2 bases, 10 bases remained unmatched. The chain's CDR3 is CASSYFRHRGLNTGELFF. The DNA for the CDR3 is TGTGCCAGCAGTTATTTCCGCCACAGGGGGCTTAACACCGGGGAGCTGTTTTTT.

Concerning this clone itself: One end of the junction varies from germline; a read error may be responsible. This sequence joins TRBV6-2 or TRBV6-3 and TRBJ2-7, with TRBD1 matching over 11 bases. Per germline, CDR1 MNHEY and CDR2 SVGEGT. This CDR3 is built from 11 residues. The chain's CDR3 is CASSQGTGGHF. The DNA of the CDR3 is TGTGCCAGCAGTCAAGGGACAGGGGGACACTTC.

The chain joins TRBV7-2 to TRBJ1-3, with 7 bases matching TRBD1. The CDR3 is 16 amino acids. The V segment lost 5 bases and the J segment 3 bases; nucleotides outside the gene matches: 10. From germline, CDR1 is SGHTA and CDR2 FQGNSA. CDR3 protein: CASSTSDRVYGNTIYF. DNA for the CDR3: TGTGCCAGCAGCACCAGCGACAGGGTCTATGGAAACACCATATATTTT.

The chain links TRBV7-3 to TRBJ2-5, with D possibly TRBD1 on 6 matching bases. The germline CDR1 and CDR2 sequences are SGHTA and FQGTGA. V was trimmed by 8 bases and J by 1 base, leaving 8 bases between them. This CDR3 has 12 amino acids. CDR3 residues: CASSTGQETQYF. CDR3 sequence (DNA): TGTGCCAGCTCGACAGGCCAAGAGACCCAGTACTTC.

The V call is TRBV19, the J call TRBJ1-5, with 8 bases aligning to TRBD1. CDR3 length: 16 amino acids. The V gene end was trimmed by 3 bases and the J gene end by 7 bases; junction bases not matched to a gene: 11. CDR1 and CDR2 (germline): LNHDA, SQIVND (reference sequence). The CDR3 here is CASSIGGQGGGQPQHF. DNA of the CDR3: TGTGCCAGTAGTATCGGTGGACAGGGTGGGGGGCAGCCCCAGCATTTT.

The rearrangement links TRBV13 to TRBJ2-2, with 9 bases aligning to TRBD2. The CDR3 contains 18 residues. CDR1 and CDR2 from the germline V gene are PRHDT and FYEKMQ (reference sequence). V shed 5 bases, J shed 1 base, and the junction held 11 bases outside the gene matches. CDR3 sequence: CASSPTLGLALNTGELFF. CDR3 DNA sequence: TGTGCCAGCAGCCCTACCCTCGGACTAGCGCTGAACACCGGGGAGCTGTTTTTT.

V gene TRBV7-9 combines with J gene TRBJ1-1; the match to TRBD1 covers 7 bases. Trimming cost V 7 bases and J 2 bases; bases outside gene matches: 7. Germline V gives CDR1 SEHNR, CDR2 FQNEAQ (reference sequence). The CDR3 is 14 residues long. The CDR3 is CASNHRDRNTEAFF. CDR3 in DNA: TGTGCCAGCAACCATCGGGACAGAAACACTGAAGCTTTCTTT.

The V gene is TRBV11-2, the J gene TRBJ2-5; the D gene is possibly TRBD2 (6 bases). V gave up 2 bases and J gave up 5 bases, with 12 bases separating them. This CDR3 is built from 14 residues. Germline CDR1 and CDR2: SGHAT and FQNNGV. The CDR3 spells CASSLWGGTETQYF. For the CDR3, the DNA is TGTGCCAGCAGCTTATGGGGAGGCACGGAGACCCAGTACTTC.

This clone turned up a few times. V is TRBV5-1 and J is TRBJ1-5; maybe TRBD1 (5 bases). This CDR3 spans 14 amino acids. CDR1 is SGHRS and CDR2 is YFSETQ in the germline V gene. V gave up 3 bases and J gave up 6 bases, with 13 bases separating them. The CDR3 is CASSYDSSSQPQHF. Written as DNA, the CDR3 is TGCGCCAGCAGCTATGACAGTTCGAGTCAGCCCCAGCATTTT.